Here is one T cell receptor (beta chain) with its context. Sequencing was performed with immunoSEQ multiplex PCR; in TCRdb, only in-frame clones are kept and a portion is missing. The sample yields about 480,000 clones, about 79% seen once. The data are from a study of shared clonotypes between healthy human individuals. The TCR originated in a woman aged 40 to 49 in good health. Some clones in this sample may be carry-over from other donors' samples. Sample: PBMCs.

Here the CDR3 reads CASNRQVLSGETQYF. The CDR3 DNA reads as TGTGCCAGCAACCGACAAGTCCTCAGCGGCGAGACCCAGTACTTC. The V call is TRBV2, the J call TRBJ2-5; possible D gene TRBD2, 5 bases. The germline CDR1 and CDR2 sequences are SNHLY and FYNNEI. This CDR3 has 15 residues. The V and J ends lost 7 bases and 5 bases respectively, with 20 bases between them.